One sample yielded the 32 T cell receptor beta chains listed below, sequenced in a study of regulatory T cells in long-lasting Graves disease. For TCR beta, libraries came from iRepertoire HTBI primers and Arm-PCR of CDR3 regions. TCRdb re-called the multiplex PCR reads with MiXCR, one entry per CDR3 protein. The data hold approximately 470,000 distinct CDR3 sequences, with roughly 20% observed a single time. Noted time point: persistent/refractory GD, antithyroid drugs over 5 years with positive TRAb. The authors made the TCR library using RNA they extracted from PBMCs. The specimen comprised peripheral blood mononuclear cells (PBMCs), sampled when the disease was refractory, from a patient treated with antithyroid drugs. All receptors come from a female donor with Graves disease.

This clonotype was seen a handful of times. The rearrangement joins TRBV28 to TRBJ2-7, with a weak D call TRBD1 (6 bases). With 5 bases removed from V and 3 bases from J, the gap between germline ends came to 14 bases. This CDR3 comprises 14 residues. The V gene's germline CDR1 is MDHEN and CDR2 SYDVKM. CDR3 loop: CASSPLPGVYEQYF. The CDR3 DNA reads as TGTGCCAGCAGTCCCCTACCAGGGGTCTACGAGCAGTACTTC. Full variable domain (remainder filled in from reference TRBV28 and TRBJ2-7): DVKVTQSSRYLVKRTGEKVFLECVQDMDHENMFWYRQDPGLGLRLIYFSYDVKMKEKGDIPEGYSVSREKKERFSLILESASTNQTSMYLCASSPLPGVYEQYFGPGTRLTVT.

This clonotype has more than one count but fewer than ten. The V call is TRBV27, the J call TRBJ1-6; 9 bases fit TRBD1. This CDR3 spans 16 amino acids. V lost 5 bases, J lost 9 bases, and 11 bases stayed unmatched. Looked up from germline, CDR1 is MNHEY and CDR2 is SMNVEV (reference sequence). Written as DNA, the CDR3 is TGTGCCAGCAGTCGTTCGACAGGGGGATACGGTTCACCCCTCCACTTT. Translation gives CASSRSTGGYGSPLHF.

This clonotype has just a few counts. This chain joins TRBV29-1 and TRBJ1-2; 7 positions agree with TRBD1. Germline V gene sequence: CDR1 SQVTM, CDR2 ANQGSEA. Trimming removed 5 bases from V and 3 bases from J; junction bases left unmatched: 9. There are 14 residues in the CDR3. CDR3 region: CSVRDRARDYGYTF. The CDR3 DNA sequence: TGCAGCGTTCGAGACAGGGCGAGGGACTATGGCTACACCTTC.

This chain uses TRBV27 with TRBJ2-7; D is perhaps TRBD2 (5 bases). The germline gives CDR1 MNHEY, CDR2 SMNVEV (reference sequence). V shed 8 bases and J shed 4 bases, with 15 bases lying between them. The CDR3 extends over 13 amino acids. The CDR3 loop reads CASGLSGAYEQYF. The CDR3 coding sequence is TGTGCCAGCGGCCTAAGCGGTGCTTACGAGCAGTACTTC.

The chain is built from TRBV4-3 and TRBJ1-6; D gene unclear. The length of the CDR3 is 16 residues. Germline loops: CDR1 LGHNA, CDR2 YSLEER. The ends were cut back, 0 bases at V and 0 bases at J, with 6 bases in the middle. The CDR3 DNA sequence: TGCGCCAGCAGCCAAGAGGGGTTCTCCTATAATTCACCCCTCCACTTT. Translating it yields CASSQEGFSYNSPLHF.

In this sample, this clonotype turned up a few times. The chain uses TRBV5-1 and TRBJ2-5, with 10 bases identical to TRBD2. This CDR3 spans 16 amino acids. Per germline, CDR1 SGHRS and CDR2 YFSETQ. V shed 4 bases, J shed 1 base, and the junction held 7 bases outside the gene matches. CDR3 in amino acids: CASSLGLAVFQETQYF. Written as DNA, the CDR3 is TGCGCCAGCAGCCTTGGACTAGCGGTGTTCCAAGAGACCCAGTACTTC.

This clonotype was counted at least ten times. This sequence joins TRBV7-8 and TRBJ2-7; a possible D gene is TRBD1 (7 bases). Germline V gene data show CDR1 as SGHVS and CDR2 as FQNEAQ. Trimming stripped 2 bases from V and 3 bases from J, with 20 bases between. The length of the CDR3 is 17 residues. The CDR3 protein is CASSLRSSAGGIYEQYF. The CDR3 nucleotides are TGTGCCAGCAGCTTAAGATCTAGCGCAGGGGGGATCTACGAGCAGTACTTC.

This clonotype was found many times. The chain joins TRBV6-2 or TRBV6-3 to TRBJ2-7, with 7 nucleotides matching TRBD2. V gave up 0 bases and J gave up 1 base; unmatched junction bases: 12. The germline CDR1 and CDR2 sequences are MNHEY and SVGEGT. The CDR3 runs to 18 residues. The CDR3 is CASSYSYLRPSGSYEQYF. Here the CDR3 DNA reads TGTGCCAGCAGTTACTCCTACCTTAGGCCTAGCGGTTCCTACGAGCAGTACTTC.

This clonotype was seen ten or more times. This could be a read error, since a much larger clone is one nucleotide away. This sequence joins TRBV6-1 and TRBJ1-5, with 10 positions matching TRBD1. The CDR3 is 14 amino acids. CDR1 is MNHNS, CDR2 SASEGT, per germline. V was pared by 8 bases and J by 2 bases, with 3 bases of the junction left unmatched. CDR3 DNA: TGTGCCAGCCAAGGGACAGGGGGCAATCAGCCCCAGCATTTT. Translating it yields CASQGTGGNQPQHF.

The V call is TRBV6-1, the J call TRBJ1-1, with D possibly matching TRBD1 (6 bases). V was cut by 4 bases and J by 2 bases, with 14 bases left in between. CDR1 is MNHNS, CDR2 SASEGT, per germline. CDR3 length: 15 residues. The CDR3 loop is CASSARGGQNTEAFF. The CDR3 region has the DNA TGTGCCAGCAGTGCCAGGGGTGGGCAAAACACTGAAGCTTTCTTT.

The chain joins TRBV27 to TRBJ1-1, with 9 bases lining up with TRBD1. Trimming removed 2 bases from V and 11 bases from J; junction bases left unmatched: 3. Germline V gene sequence: CDR1 MNHEY, CDR2 SMNVEV (reference sequence). There are 12 residues in the CDR3. The CDR3 DNA reads TGTGCCAGCAGTTTAGAACAGGGGGCGGCTTTCTTT. It codes for CASSLEQGAAFF.

Note on this clonotype: This sequence may be a read error, since a much larger clone differs from it by one base. This rearrangement joins TRBV28 to TRBJ2-1, with 7 nucleotides matching TRBD1. The length of the CDR3 is 15 residues. The V gene's germline CDR1 is MDHEN and CDR2 SYDVKM. CDR3 bases: TGTGCCAGCAATTTAGGACAGGTGTTCTCCTACGAGCAGTTCTTC. Its translation is CASNLGQVFSYEQFF.

This clonotype occurred many times. Here the CDR3 reads CASSPLGQGYEQYF. Written as DNA, the CDR3 is TGTGCCAGCAGCCCCCTCGGCCAAGGGTACGAGCAGTACTTC. The rearrangement uses TRBV28 and TRBJ2-7; D unclear. Trimming removed 6 bases at V and 4 bases at J, with 16 bases between. Germline V lookup: CDR1 MDHEN, CDR2 SYDVKM. The CDR3 loop spans 14 amino acids.

The chain recombines TRBV11-2 with TRBJ2-5, with D tentatively TRBD2 (7 bases). Trimming stripped 3 bases from V and 4 bases from J, with 15 bases between. The V gene's germline CDR1 is SGHAT and CDR2 FQNNGV. This CDR3 spans 15 amino acids. The CDR3 DNA follows: TGTGCCAGCAGCTTCACTGCGGGGGCAGGAGAGACCCAGTACTTC. Amino acid sequence: CASSFTAGAGETQYF.

The chain joins TRBV5-1 to TRBJ2-6, with D hard to call. Germline V gene data show CDR1 as SGHRS and CDR2 as YFSETQ. V lost 4 bases, J lost 2 bases, and 10 bases lay in between. The CDR3 extends over 15 amino acids. The CDR3 nucleotides are TGCGCCAGCAGCCATCAAAGCCCTGGGGCCAACGTCCTGACTTTC. Translated: CASSHQSPGANVLTF.

The CDR3 nucleotides are TGTGCCAGCGGTGGAAGCGTTCAAGAGACCCAGTACTTC. It is translated as CASGGSVQETQYF. The genes are TRBV6-1 and TRBJ2-5; D remains unclear. The V gene's germline CDR1 is MNHNS and CDR2 SASEGT. The CDR3 consists of 13 residues. The V end lost 8 bases, the J end lost 2 bases, and 12 bases lay between the germline ends.

The table lists this clonotype with many counts. V usage is TRBV5-5 and J usage is TRBJ2-4; no clear D. The V end lost 1 base, the J end lost 1 base, and 12 bases lay between the germline ends. This CDR3 comprises 16 residues. The germline CDR1 and CDR2 sequences are SGHKS and YYEKEE (reference sequence). The CDR3 nucleotides are TGTGCCAGCAGCTTGAGGTCGACCGGCGCCAAAAACATTCAGTACTTC. Translation: CASSLRSTGAKNIQYF. Full variable domain (rest looked up from reference TRBV5-5 and TRBJ2-4): DAGVTQSPTHLIKTRGQQVTLRCSPISGHKSVSWYQQVLGQGPQFIFQYYEKEERGRGNFPDRFSARQFPNYSSELNVNALLLGDSALYLCASSLRSTGAKNIQYFGAGTRLSVL.

The chain couples TRBV30 to TRBJ1-3; 10 nucleotides align to TRBD1. Looked up from germline, CDR1 is GTSNPN and CDR2 is SVGIG (reference sequence). The CDR3 is 15 residues long. The V and J ends lost 3 bases and 2 bases, in that order; junction bases with no gene match: 4. CDR3 amino acids: CAWSRTGGTGNTIYF. The CDR3 nucleotides are TGTGCCTGGAGCAGGACAGGGGGAACTGGAAACACCATATATTTT.

This clonotype showed up many times. This chain joins TRBV27 and TRBJ2-7; 9 nucleotides line up with TRBD2. CDR3 size: 15 residues. V was clipped by 3 bases and J by 0 bases; unmatched bases: 3. CDR1 is MNHEY and CDR2 is SMNVEV in the germline V gene (reference sequence). Here the CDR3 DNA reads TGTGCCAGCAGTTTGGCGGGAGGGAGCTCCTACGAGCAGTACTTC. It is translated as CASSLAGGSSYEQYF.

This clonotype appeared many times. The rearrangement links TRBV6-2 or TRBV6-3 to TRBJ1-2, with TRBD1 matching over 8 bases. The CDR3 runs 14 residues. The J segment lost 5 bases and the V segment lost 4 bases, leaving 6 bases of the junction unmatched. The germline gives CDR1 MNHEY, CDR2 SVGEGT. CDR3 sequence reads: CASSSSTGEYGYTF. The CDR3 DNA sequence: TGTGCCAGCAGTTCCTCGACAGGGGAATATGGCTACACCTTC.

The chain combines TRBV25-1 with TRBJ2-2, with D unclear. Deletions cut 3 bases from V and 10 bases from J, with 6 bases between. The length of the CDR3 is 11 residues. The germline V gene encodes CDR1 MGHDK and CDR2 SYGVNS. DNA for the CDR3: TGTGCCAGCAGTGACGGTGTGGAGCTGTTTTTT. Translating gives CASSDGVELFF.

In this sample, this clonotype turned up many times. The chain combines TRBV27 with TRBJ1-4; D is unresolved. Trimming left V 5 bases short and J 7 bases short, with 17 bases between. This CDR3 contains 15 residues. Germline-derived CDR1 and CDR2 are MNHEY and SMNVEV (reference sequence). CDR3 nucleotides: TGTGCCAGCAGTCGCCGAAGAATGGGCAGTGAAAAACTGTTTTTT. Protein sequence: CASSRRRMGSEKLFF.

This clonotype has only a few counts. J is TRBJ1-1 and V is TRBV29-1; TRBD1 might be the D (5 bases). This CDR3 is built from 13 residues. V shed 5 bases and J shed 6 bases, with 16 bases lying between them. Per germline, CDR1 SQVTM and CDR2 ANQGSEA. The CDR3 sequence: CSVLRTQGPEAFF. The CDR3 nucleotides are TGCAGCGTTCTCCGGACACAAGGACCTGAAGCTTTCTTT.

This clonotype was counted a few times. The chain joins TRBV6-5 to TRBJ2-5; weak D call: TRBD2 (6 bases). The CDR3 length is 14 residues. CDR1 is MNHEY, CDR2 SVGAGI, per germline. V lost 2 bases and J lost 5, with 12 bases in between. CDR3 residues: CASSYPGRGETQYF. In nucleotides, the CDR3 is TGTGCCAGCAGTTACCCTGGCCGGGGGGAGACCCAGTACTTC.

This clonotype was seen only a few times. The chain joins TRBV5-1 to TRBJ2-4; tentative D call: TRBD2 (5 bases). Trimming took 7 bases from V and 1 from J, leaving 12 bases between them. The germline V gene has CDR1 SGHRS and CDR2 YFSETQ. The CDR3 consists of 14 residues. CDR3 residues: CASATRGAKNIQYF. CDR3 DNA: TGCGCCAGCGCTACCCGAGGGGCCAAAAACATTCAGTACTTC.

This clonotype was seen ten or more times. V gene TRBV6-5 combines with J gene TRBJ1-4; D uncertain. Germline lookup yields CDR1 MNHEY and CDR2 SVGAGI. The ends were cut back, 2 bases at V and 0 bases at J, with 10 bases in the middle. The CDR3 is 16 residues long. DNA of the CDR3: TGTGCCAGCAGTTACGGGCAAGCCGCAACTAATGAAAAACTGTTTTTT. Protein sequence: CASSYGQAATNEKLFF.

The V and J genes are TRBV7-8 and TRBJ2-2; 11 nucleotides line up with TRBD2. V shed 8 bases, J shed 4 bases, and the junction held 9 bases outside the gene matches. Germline V CDR1 and CDR2: SGHVS, FQNEAQ. This CDR3 is built from 16 residues. The CDR3 spells CASRGLAGFRTGELFF. The DNA for the CDR3 is TGTGCCAGCCGTGGACTAGCGGGTTTCCGCACCGGGGAGCTGTTTTTT.

In its sample, this clonotype was seen many times. The CDR3 DNA reads as TGTGCCAGCAGTCGTCCCGGGACTGCAGCCTACGAGCAGTACTTC. Translation gives CASSRPGTAAYEQYF. The chain combines TRBV28 with TRBJ2-7; a possible D gene is TRBD2 (6 bases). Trimming cost V 5 bases and J 2 bases, with 16 bases left between them. The germline CDR1 and CDR2 sequences are MDHEN and SYDVKM. The CDR3 is 15 amino acids.

This rearrangement joins TRBV7-8 to TRBJ2-3; tentative D call: TRBD2 (7 bases). The V gene lost 4 bases and the J gene lost 0 bases, with 11 bases spanning the gap. The CDR3 contains 15 residues. Germline values: CDR1 SGHVS, CDR2 FQNEAQ. Here the CDR3 reads CASSSRGGSTDTQYF. CDR3 DNA sequence: TGTGCCAGCAGCTCTAGGGGGGGTAGCACAGATACGCAGTATTTT. The entire variable domain, with the rest obtained from reference TRBV7-8 and TRBJ2-3, is as follows: GAGVSQSPRYKVAKRGQDVALRCDPISGHVSLFWYQQALGQGPEFLTYFQNEAQLDKSGLPSDRFFAERPEGSVSTLKIQRTQQEDSAVYLCASSSRGGSTDTQYFGPGTRLTVL.

Worth noting for this clonotype: A much larger clone sits a single nucleotide away, making a read error possible. The rearrangement links TRBV6-2 or TRBV6-3 to TRBJ1-1, with 7 bases identical to TRBD1. This CDR3 contains 12 residues. CDR1 is MNHEY and CDR2 is SVGEGT in the germline V gene. In DNA form, the CDR3 reads TGTGCCGGCAGACCCACAGGGGATGAAGCTTTCTTT. It translates to CAGRPTGDEAFF.

This clonotype was picked up many times. This chain uses TRBV11-2 with TRBJ1-2, with D unclear. The germline V and J ends were trimmed by 5 bases and 7 bases, with 11 bases remaining between them. This CDR3 is 12 amino acids long. Germline loops: CDR1 SGHAT, CDR2 FQNNGV. The CDR3 loop reads CASSHSLGGYTF. Written as DNA, the CDR3 is TGTGCCAGCAGCCATAGCCTGGGTGGCTACACCTTC. Filled out from reference TRBV11-2 and TRBJ1-2, the complete variable domain reads EAGVAQSPRYKIIEKRQSVAFWCNPISGHATLYWYQQILGQGPKLLIQFQNNGVVDDSQLPKDRFSAERLKGVDSTLKIQPAKLEDSAVYLCASSHSLGGYTFGSGTRLTVV.

This clonotype was counted a few times. The rearrangement joins TRBV28 to TRBJ2-7; TRBD2 aligns across 15 bases. The CDR3 runs 16 residues. Losses at the gene ends were 4 bases for V and 7 bases for J; bases not matched to a gene: 8. Germline CDR1 reads MDHEN; CDR2 reads SYDVKM. CDR3 region: CASSSLGGLAGGEQYF. CDR3 DNA sequence: TGTGCCAGCAGTTCCCTAGGAGGACTAGCGGGAGGGGAGCAGTACTTC. Full variable domain (remainder filled in from reference TRBV28 and TRBJ2-7): DVKVTQSSRYLVKRTGEKVFLECVQDMDHENMFWYRQDPGLGLRLIYFSYDVKMKEKGDIPEGYSVSREKKERFSLILESASTNQTSMYLCASSSLGGLAGGEQYFGPGTRLTVT.